These 8 T cell receptor beta chains originate from one sample sequenced in a study of identical twins. TCRdb ran MiXCR on the 5' RACE reads and lists one entry per CDR3 protein. The sample shows roughly 500,000 distinct CDR3 sequences, under 25% of them seen only once. This same sample was also part of a study on T cells expressing NK-cell markers.

Sequenced sample: CD4+ T cells sorted from blood. Receptors originate from a woman aged 18-29 years in good health.

This clonotype has a count of ten or more. CDR3 protein: CSVEVGTGGIYEQYF. The CDR3 coding sequence is TGCAGCGTTGAAGTTGGGACAGGGGGTATCTACGAGCAGTACTTC. This chain connects TRBV29-1 to TRBJ2-7, with 11 bases fitting TRBD1. V lost 1 base to trimming and J lost 3 bases; unmatched junction nucleotides: 5. Germline V gene sequence: CDR1 SQVTM, CDR2 ANQGSEA. The CDR3 loop spans 15 amino acids.

The genes are TRBV20-1 and TRBJ1-2; D not resolved. The CDR3 is made up of 13 amino acids. The V end was cut by 0 bases, the J end by 8 bases, with 13 bases between. Germline V CDR1 and CDR2: DFQATT, SNEGSKA (reference sequence). In DNA, the CDR3 is TGCAGTGCTAGAGATCAAAGGGAGCGGGGCTACACCTTC. This codes for CSARDQRERGYTF.

This clonotype was found a few times. V usage is TRBV7-2 and J usage is TRBJ1-1; D gene unclear. Trimming shortened V by 1 base and J by 3 bases, and 9 bases separated the two germline ends. Germline V gives CDR1 SGHTA, CDR2 FQGNSA. The CDR3 extends over 14 amino acids. CDR3 loop: CASSLVSTYTEAFF. Written as DNA, the CDR3 is TGTGCCAGCAGCTTAGTCTCGACATACACTGAAGCTTTCTTT.

The V call is TRBV6-1, the J call TRBJ2-7, with D uncertain. Germline CDR1 and CDR2: MNHNS and SASEGT. The length of the CDR3 is 15 residues. The V end lost 3 bases, the J end lost 0 bases, and 12 bases lay between the germline ends. The chain's CDR3 is CASSDPSGNSYEQYF. CDR3 coding DNA: TGTGCCAGCAGTGACCCCTCCGGAAACTCCTACGAGCAGTACTTC.

The table lists this clonotype with a few counts. V is TRBV10-3 and J is TRBJ1-3; D is unresolved. Trimming shortened V by 6 bases and J by 0 bases, and 6 bases separated the two germline ends. The CDR3 is 13 residues long. CDR1 ENHRY and CDR2 SYGVKD come from the germline V gene. The CDR3 DNA is TGTGCCATCAGATCACACTCTGGAAACACCATATATTTT. This codes for CAIRSHSGNTIYF.

The V and J genes are TRBV20-1 and TRBJ1-5; no firm D call. CDR3 length equals 14 residues. Germline V gives CDR1 DFQATT, CDR2 SNEGSKA (reference sequence). The V gene lost 2 bases and the J gene lost 0 bases, with 8 bases spanning the gap. CDR3 DNA: TGCAGTGCTAGATCCGGTCATAGCAATCAGCCCCAGCATTTT. This translates into CSARSGHSNQPQHF.

This clonotype was detected only a few times. The genes are TRBV12-3 or TRBV12-4 and TRBJ1-5; TRBD1 might be the D (5 bases). The CDR3 contains 15 residues. Trimming shortened V by 6 bases and J by 3 bases, and 15 bases separated the two germline ends. DNA for the CDR3: TGTGCCAGCAGCGTGGGGGGGGGTTTCAATCAGCCCCAGCATTTT. Translation: CASSVGGGFNQPQHF.

The V and J genes are TRBV7-2 and TRBJ2-7, with no clear D. Germline CDR1 is SGHTA and CDR2 is FQGNSA. V lost 1 base and J lost 9, with 10 bases in between. There are 12 residues in the CDR3. CDR3 residues: CASSLGGPWQYF. DNA for the CDR3: TGTGCCAGCAGCTTAGGAGGTCCATGGCAGTACTTC.